Detailed here is one TCR beta chain. Antigen: not known. At one boundary the junction diverges from the germline segment, which might be a read error. The data are from a study of T cells after yellow fever vaccination. TCRdb reanalysed the 5' RACE reads using MiXCR and keeps one entry per CDR3 protein. The sample includes 500,000 to 650,000 distinct CDR3 sequences, 13% of them seen just once. General study results and limits: Although most clonotypes did not, a small share appeared in both CD4 and CD8 compartments.

CDR1 is DFQATT and CDR2 is SNEGSKA in the germline V gene (reference sequence). The CDR3 has 16 amino acids. The chain couples TRBV20-1 to TRBJ2-3, with TRBD2 identical over 7 bases. The sequences come from PBMCs, collected on the day of the yellow fever booster vaccination. The origin of this receptor is a young man who received the YFV17D yellow fever vaccine. The CDR3 DNA follows: TGCTGTGCTAGAAAGGGCGGGAGAGGTTTTTTGGATACGCAGTATTTT. Translated: CCARKGGRGFLDTQYF.